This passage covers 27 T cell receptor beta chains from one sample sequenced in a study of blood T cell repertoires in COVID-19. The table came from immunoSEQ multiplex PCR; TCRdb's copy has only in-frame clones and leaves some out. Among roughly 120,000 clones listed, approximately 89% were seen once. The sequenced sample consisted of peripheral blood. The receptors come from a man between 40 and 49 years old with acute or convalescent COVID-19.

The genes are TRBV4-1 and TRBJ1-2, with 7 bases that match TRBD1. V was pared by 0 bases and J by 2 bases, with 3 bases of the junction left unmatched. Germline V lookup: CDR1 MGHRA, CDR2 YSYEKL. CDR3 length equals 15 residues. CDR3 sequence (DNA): TGCGCCAGCAGCCAAGATGGACAGGCGAACTATGGCTACACCTTC. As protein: CASSQDGQANYGYTF.

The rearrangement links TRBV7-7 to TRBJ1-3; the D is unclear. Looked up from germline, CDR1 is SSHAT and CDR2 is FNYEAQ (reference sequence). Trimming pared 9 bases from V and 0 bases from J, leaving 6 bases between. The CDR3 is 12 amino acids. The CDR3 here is CARKSSGNTIYF. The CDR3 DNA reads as TGTGCCAGGAAGAGCTCTGGAAACACCATATATTTT.

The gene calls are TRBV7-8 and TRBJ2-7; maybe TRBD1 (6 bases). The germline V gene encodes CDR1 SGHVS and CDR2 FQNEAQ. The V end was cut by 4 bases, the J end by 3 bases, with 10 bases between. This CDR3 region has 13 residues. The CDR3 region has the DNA TGTGCCAGCAGCTCCTCGGACAGCTACGAGCAGTACTTC. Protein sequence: CASSSSDSYEQYF.

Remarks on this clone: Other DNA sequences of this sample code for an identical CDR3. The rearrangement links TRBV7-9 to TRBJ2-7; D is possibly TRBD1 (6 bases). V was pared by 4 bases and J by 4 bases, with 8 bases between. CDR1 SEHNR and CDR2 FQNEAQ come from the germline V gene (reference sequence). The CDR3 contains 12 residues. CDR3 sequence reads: CASSSGQYEQYF. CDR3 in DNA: TGTGCCAGCAGCTCAGGACAGTACGAGCAGTACTTC.

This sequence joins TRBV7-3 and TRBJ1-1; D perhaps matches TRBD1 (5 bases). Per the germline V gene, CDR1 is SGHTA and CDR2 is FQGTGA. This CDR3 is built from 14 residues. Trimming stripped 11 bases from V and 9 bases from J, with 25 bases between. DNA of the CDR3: TGTGCCGGGAAATCTCCGAAGACTTGGGGCCAAGCTTTCTTT. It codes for CAGKSPKTWGQAFF.

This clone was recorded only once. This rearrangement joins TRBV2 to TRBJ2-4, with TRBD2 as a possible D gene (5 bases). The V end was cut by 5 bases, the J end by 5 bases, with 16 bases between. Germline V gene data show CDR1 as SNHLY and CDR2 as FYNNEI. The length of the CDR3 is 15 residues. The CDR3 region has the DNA TGTGCCAGCAGTCCGACGGAGGAGAGTGAAAACATTCAGTACTTC. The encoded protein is CASSPTEESENIQYF.

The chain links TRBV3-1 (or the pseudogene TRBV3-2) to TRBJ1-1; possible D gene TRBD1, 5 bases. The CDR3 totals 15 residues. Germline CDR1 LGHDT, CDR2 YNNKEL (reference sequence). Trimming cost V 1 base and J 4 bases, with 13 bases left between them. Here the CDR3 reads CASSQGLQGGTEAFF. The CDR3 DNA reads TGTGCCAGCAGCCAAGGTCTTCAGGGAGGCACTGAAGCTTTCTTT.

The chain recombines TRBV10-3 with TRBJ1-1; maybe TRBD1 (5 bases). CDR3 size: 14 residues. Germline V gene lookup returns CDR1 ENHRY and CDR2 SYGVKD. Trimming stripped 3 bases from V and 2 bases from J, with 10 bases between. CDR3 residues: CAISEDSLNTEAFF. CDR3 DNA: TGTGCCATCAGTGAAGACAGCCTTAACACTGAAGCTTTCTTT.

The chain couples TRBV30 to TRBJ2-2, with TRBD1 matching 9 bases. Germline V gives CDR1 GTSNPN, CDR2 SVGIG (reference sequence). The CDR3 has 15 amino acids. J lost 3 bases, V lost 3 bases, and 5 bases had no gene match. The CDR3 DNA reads TGTGCCTGGAGGAAGGGGACAGGGTACACCGGGGAGCTGTTTTTT. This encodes CAWRKGTGYTGELFF.

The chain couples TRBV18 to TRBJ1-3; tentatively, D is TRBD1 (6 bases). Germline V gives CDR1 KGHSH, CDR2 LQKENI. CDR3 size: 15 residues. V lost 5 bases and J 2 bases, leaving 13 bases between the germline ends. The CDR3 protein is CASSVDSGTGNTIYF. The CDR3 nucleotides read TGTGCCAGCTCAGTGGACAGCGGTACTGGAAACACCATATATTTT.

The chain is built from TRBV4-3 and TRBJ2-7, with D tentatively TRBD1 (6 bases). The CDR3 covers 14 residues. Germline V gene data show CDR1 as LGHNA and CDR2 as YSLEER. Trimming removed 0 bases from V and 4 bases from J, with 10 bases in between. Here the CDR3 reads CASSQDRGGYEQYF. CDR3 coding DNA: TGCGCCAGCAGCCAAGACAGGGGCGGTTACGAGCAGTACTTC.

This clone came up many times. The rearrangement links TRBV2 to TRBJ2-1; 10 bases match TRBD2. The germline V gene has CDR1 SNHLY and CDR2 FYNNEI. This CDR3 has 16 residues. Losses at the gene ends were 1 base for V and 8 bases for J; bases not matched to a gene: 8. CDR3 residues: CASSEGLLAGLDEQFF. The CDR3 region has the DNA TGTGCCAGCAGTGAAGGATTACTAGCGGGGCTGGATGAGCAGTTCTTC.

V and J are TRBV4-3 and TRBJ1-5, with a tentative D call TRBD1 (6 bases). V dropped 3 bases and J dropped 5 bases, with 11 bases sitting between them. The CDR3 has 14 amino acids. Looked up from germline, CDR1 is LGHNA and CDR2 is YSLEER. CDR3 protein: CASSQNYRDQPQHF. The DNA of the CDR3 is TGCGCCAGCAGCCAGAACTACAGGGATCAGCCCCAGCATTTT.

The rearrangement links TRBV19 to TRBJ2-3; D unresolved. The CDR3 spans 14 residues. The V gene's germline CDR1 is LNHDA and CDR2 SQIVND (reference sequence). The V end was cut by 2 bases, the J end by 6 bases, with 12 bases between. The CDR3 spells CASSIRGPGDTQYF. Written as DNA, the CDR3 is TGTGCCAGTAGTATAAGAGGTCCCGGGGATACGCAGTATTTT.

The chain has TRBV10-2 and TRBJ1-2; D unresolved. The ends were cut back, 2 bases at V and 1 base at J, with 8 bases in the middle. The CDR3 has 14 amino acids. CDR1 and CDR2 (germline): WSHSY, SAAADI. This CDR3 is CASSEDTLNYGYTF. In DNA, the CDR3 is TGCGCCAGCAGTGAGGACACCCTTAACTATGGCTACACCTTC.

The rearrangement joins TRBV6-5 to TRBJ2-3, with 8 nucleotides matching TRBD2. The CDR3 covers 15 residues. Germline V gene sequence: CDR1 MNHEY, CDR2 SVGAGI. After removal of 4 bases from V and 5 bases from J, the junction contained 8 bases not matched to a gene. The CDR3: CASSSLGGAGDTQYF. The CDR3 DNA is TGTGCCAGCAGTTCCCTCGGGGGGGCCGGAGATACGCAGTATTTT.

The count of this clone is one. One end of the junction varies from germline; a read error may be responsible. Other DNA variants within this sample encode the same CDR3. The DNA of the CDR3 is TGTGCCAGCAGAGAAGACAGCTATAGCAATCAGCCCCAGCATTTT. This gives the protein CASREDSYSNQPQHF. The chain links TRBV2 to TRBJ1-5; D possibly corresponds to TRBD1 (5 bases). This CDR3 has 15 residues. The V gene's germline CDR1 is SNHLY and CDR2 FYNNEI.

The CDR3 here is CASSPRKWGEDTQYF. The CDR3 nucleotides read TGTGCCAGCAGCCCCCGGAAATGGGGAGAGGATACGCAGTATTTT. The chain is built from TRBV7-2 and TRBJ2-3, with TRBD2 as a possible D gene (5 bases). Trimming stripped 5 bases from V and 6 bases from J, with 18 bases between. Per the germline V gene, CDR1 is SGHTA and CDR2 is FQGNSA. This CDR3 contains 15 residues.

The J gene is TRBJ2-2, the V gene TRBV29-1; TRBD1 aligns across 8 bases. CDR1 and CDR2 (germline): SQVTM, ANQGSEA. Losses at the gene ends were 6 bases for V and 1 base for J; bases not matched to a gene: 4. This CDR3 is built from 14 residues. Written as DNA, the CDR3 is TGCAGCGTGAGGACAGGGTTGAACACCGGGGAGCTGTTTTTT. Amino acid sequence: CSVRTGLNTGELFF.

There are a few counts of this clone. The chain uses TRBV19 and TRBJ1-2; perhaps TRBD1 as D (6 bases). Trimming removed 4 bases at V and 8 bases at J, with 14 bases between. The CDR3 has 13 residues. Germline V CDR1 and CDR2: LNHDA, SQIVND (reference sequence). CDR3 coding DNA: TGTGCCAGTAGTACCGGACAGTCGTCCGGCTACACCTTC. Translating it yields CASSTGQSSGYTF.

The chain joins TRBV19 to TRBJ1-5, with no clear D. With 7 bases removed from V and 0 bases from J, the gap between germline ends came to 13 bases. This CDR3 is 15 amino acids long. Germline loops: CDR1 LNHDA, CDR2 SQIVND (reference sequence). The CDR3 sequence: CASTRAGNSNQPQHF. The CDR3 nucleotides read TGTGCCAGTACCAGAGCGGGTAATAGCAATCAGCCCCAGCATTTT.

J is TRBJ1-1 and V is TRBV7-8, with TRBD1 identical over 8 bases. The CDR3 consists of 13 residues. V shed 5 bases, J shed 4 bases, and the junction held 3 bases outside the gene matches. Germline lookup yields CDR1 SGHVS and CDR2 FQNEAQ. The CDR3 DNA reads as TGTGCCAGCAGCCGACAGGGGATCACTGAAGCTTTCTTT. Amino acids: CASSRQGITEAFF.

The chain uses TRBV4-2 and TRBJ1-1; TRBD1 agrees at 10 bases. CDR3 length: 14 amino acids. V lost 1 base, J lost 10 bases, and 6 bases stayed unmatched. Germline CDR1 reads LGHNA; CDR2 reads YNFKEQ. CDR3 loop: CASSQGSDRGTAFF. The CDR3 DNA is TGTGCCAGCAGCCAAGGGTCGGACAGGGGGACAGCTTTCTTT.

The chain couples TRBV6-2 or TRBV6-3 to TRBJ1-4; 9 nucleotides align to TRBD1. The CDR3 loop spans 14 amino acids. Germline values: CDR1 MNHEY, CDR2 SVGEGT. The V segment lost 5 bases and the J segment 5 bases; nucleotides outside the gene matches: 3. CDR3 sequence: CASSLGTGNEKLFF. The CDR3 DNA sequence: TGTGCCAGCAGTCTCGGGACAGGGAATGAAAAACTGTTTTTT.

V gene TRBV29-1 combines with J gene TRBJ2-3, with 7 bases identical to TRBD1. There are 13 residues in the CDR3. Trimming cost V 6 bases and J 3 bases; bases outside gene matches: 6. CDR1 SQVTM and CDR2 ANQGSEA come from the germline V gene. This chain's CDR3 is CSVLNRGTDTQYF. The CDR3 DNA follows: TGCAGCGTACTGAACAGGGGAACAGATACGCAGTATTTT.

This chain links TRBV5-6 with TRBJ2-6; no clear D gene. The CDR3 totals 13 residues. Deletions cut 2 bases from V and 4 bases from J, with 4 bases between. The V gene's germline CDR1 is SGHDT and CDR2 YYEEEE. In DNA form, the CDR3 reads TGTGCCAGCAGCTTACTCGGGGCCAACGTCCTGACTTTC. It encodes CASSLLGANVLTF.

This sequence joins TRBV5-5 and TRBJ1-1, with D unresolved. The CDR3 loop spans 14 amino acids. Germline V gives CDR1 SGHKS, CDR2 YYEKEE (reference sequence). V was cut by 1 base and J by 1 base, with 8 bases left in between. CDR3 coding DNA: TGTGCCAGCAGCTTGTCAGTCAGGAACACTGAAGCTTTCTTT. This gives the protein CASSLSVRNTEAFF.